This entry concerns a single TCR beta chain. Antigen: not known. Construction of TCR beta libraries was performed using quantitative 5'-RACE with molecular barcodes. TCRdb reprocessed the 5' RACE reads with MiXCR, giving one entry per CDR3 protein. In the table there are more than 250,000 distinct CDR3 sequences, roughly 12% of which are singletons. Germline loops: CDR1 GTSNPN, CDR2 SVGIG (reference sequence). V was shortened by 0 bases and J by 8 bases, with 4 bases between the two germline ends. This CDR3 region has 11 residues. The record originates from a study of CD8 T cells in ankylosing spondylitis. Study observations and caveats: Existing reports had already noted some motif variants in reactive arthritis synovial fluid and blood. With a CD8+ phenotype, disease-linked clones were relatively rare in peripheral blood.

This clonotype originated in a female donor with ankylosing spondylitis or in good health (not recorded which). This sequence joins TRBV30 and TRBJ1-4; D gene unclear. The specimen sequenced was blood, either unsorted or a sorted T cell fraction (not recorded which). Here the CDR3 reads CAWSVREKLFF. The CDR3 bases are TGTGCCTGGAGTGTACGGGAAAAACTGTTTTTT. Looking up the rest from reference TRBV30 and TRBJ1-4 gives the full variable domain: SQTIHQWPATLVQPVGSPLSLECTVEGTSNPNLYWYRQAAGRGLQLLFYSVGIGQISSEVPQNLSASRPQDRQFILSSKKLLLSDSGFYLCAWSVREKLFFGSGTQLSVL.